One sample yielded the 29 T cell receptor beta chains listed below, sequenced in a study of identical twins (dated by TCRdb to 2016 to 2018). Libraries were prepared through 5' RACE. Data came from an Illumina HiSeq 2000. Clones were called with MiXCR by TCRdb after fastp trimmed the public reads at Q25, and only in-frame beta chains were retained. CDR3 protein sequences are deduplicated, and each keeps its most common genes and DNA. The sample records around 370,000 distinct CDR3 sequences, roughly 9% of which are singletons. The ten largest clones represent 8% to 10% of the sample. Sequences were obtained from naive T cells sorted from blood. The cell subset or site tag for this specimen amounts to: cells isolated with a human naive T-cell isolation kit. Source of these receptors: a woman aged 45-65 years in good health.

This clonotype turned up a few times. J is TRBJ1-6 and V is TRBV12-3 or TRBV12-4; D is possibly TRBD1 (5 bases). This CDR3 is built from 16 residues. Trimming removed 1 base at V and 11 bases at J, with 18 bases between. CDR3 region: CASSLDQGAHIPPLHF. The CDR3 DNA is TGTGCCAGCAGTTTAGACCAGGGTGCGCATATACCACCCCTCCACTTT.

At least ten counts were recorded for this clonotype. The V call is TRBV5-1, the J call TRBJ2-2, with D tentatively TRBD1 (6 bases). Trimming left V 4 bases short and J 6 bases short, with 19 bases between. Germline CDR1 is SGHRS and CDR2 is YFSETQ. This CDR3 is built from 16 residues. CDR3 sequence: CASSRDGTPVPGELFF. The CDR3 region has the DNA TGCGCCAGCAGCCGAGACGGGACACCCGTCCCCGGGGAGCTGTTTTTT.

This clonotype was detected many times. V usage is TRBV29-1 and J usage is TRBJ1-4; 9 bases fit TRBD1. The J segment lost 7 bases and the V segment lost 7 bases, leaving 13 bases of the junction unmatched. The CDR3 sequence is 15 residues long. CDR1 is SQVTM and CDR2 is ANQGSEA in the germline V gene. CDR3 coding DNA: TGCAGCGCCTACTTACGGGACAGGGAAGCTGAAAAACTGTTTTTT. Protein sequence: CSAYLRDREAEKLFF. Supplemented by reference TRBV29-1 and TRBJ1-4, the full variable domain reads SAVISQKPSRDICQRGTSLTIQCQVDSQVTMMFWYRQQPGQSLTLIATANQGSEATYESGFVIDKFPISRPNLTFSTLTVSNMSPEDSSIYLCSAYLRDREAEKLFFGSGTQLSVL.

This clonotype was seen repeatedly, ten times or more. V gene TRBV12-3 or TRBV12-4 combines with J gene TRBJ1-1, with D hard to call. This CDR3 has 13 residues. Trimming cost V 6 bases and J 1 base, with 9 bases left between them. Here the CDR3 DNA reads TGTGCCAGCAGCACTGACTGGAACACTGAAGCTTTCTTT. Translated: CASSTDWNTEAFF.

This clonotype was seen only a few times. V is TRBV2 and J is TRBJ2-3, with D perhaps matching TRBD1 (5 bases). Germline CDR1 SNHLY, CDR2 FYNNEI. The CDR3 loop spans 13 amino acids. The ends were cut back, 6 bases at V and 4 bases at J, with 11 bases in the middle. As DNA, the CDR3 is TGTGCCAGCAGGCAGGGTTCGGCAGATACGCAGTATTTT. Translation gives CASRQGSADTQYF.

This clonotype was observed a few times. This chain joins TRBV24-1 and TRBJ2-1; the match to TRBD2 covers 7 bases. Per germline, CDR1 KGHDR and CDR2 SFDVKD. V lost 1 base and J lost 10; bases outside the gene matches: 3. This CDR3 has 13 residues. In DNA, the CDR3 is TGTGCCACCAGTGATTTTGGGGGAGGGGAGCAGTTCTTC. Protein product: CATSDFGGGEQFF.

The V gene is TRBV11-2, the J gene TRBJ2-5; D perhaps matches TRBD2 (7 bases). The V and J ends lost 5 bases and 4 bases respectively, with 14 bases between them. Germline V gene lookup returns CDR1 SGHAT and CDR2 FQNNGV. The CDR3 is 14 residues long. CDR3 sequence (DNA): TGTGCCAGCAGCCGCGAGGGGGGGCGAGAGACCCAGTACTTC. Amino acid sequence: CASSREGGRETQYF.

This clonotype was seen more than once but under ten times. The gene calls are TRBV15 and TRBJ2-1; 7 nucleotides align to TRBD1. CDR3 length: 13 amino acids. The germline V gene encodes CDR1 LNHNV and CDR2 YYDKDF (reference sequence). V lost 8 bases to trimming and J lost 2 bases; unmatched junction nucleotides: 3. CDR3 DNA: TGTGCCACCGGACAGGAGACCTACAATGAGCAGTTCTTC. Translating gives CATGQETYNEQFF.

This clonotype was seen more than once but under ten times. The chain carries TRBV9 and TRBJ1-1; 9 bases fit TRBD1. The CDR3 loop spans 15 amino acids. After removal of 6 bases from V and 6 bases from J, the junction contained 12 bases not matched to a gene. The germline V gene has CDR1 SGDLS and CDR2 YYNGEE. CDR3 residues: CASTTGTGSLSEAFF. DNA of the CDR3: TGTGCCAGCACCACCGGGACAGGGAGTTTGTCTGAAGCTTTCTTT. The entire variable domain, with the rest obtained from reference TRBV9 and TRBJ1-1, is as follows: DSGVTQTPKHLITATGQRVTLRCSPRSGDLSVYWYQQSLDQGLQFLIQYYNGEERAKGNILERFSAQQFPDLHSELNLSSLELGDSALYFCASTTGTGSLSEAFFGQGTRLTVV.

The chain is built from TRBV4-1 and TRBJ2-4; 8 bases fit TRBD2. This CDR3 spans 16 amino acids. Trimming took 4 bases from V and 6 from J; bases not matched to a gene: 11. Germline CDR1 is MGHRA and CDR2 is YSYEKL. CDR3 amino acids: CASSRGGIQPVNIQYF. CDR3 bases: TGCGCCAGCAGCCGCGGGGGGATTCAGCCGGTAAACATTCAGTACTTC.

This clonotype appeared many times. The gene calls are TRBV4-1 and TRBJ1-4; the match to TRBD1 covers 10 bases. The CDR3 is 17 residues long. The germline V gene has CDR1 MGHRA and CDR2 YSYEKL. Unmatched junction bases numbered 5, after V lost 1 base and J lost 3 bases. The CDR3 here is CASSQGQGALANEKLFF. DNA for the CDR3: TGCGCCAGCAGCCAAGGACAGGGGGCCTTAGCTAATGAAAAACTGTTTTTT.

The chain combines TRBV12-5 with TRBJ1-1; no clear D. The V gene lost 2 bases and the J gene lost 4 bases, with 8 bases spanning the gap. Germline values: CDR1 LGHNT, CDR2 FRNRAP. The CDR3 is made up of 13 amino acids. The DNA of the CDR3 is TGTGCTAGTGGTTTGCCTGAGGGCACTGAAGCTTTCTTT. Its protein product is CASGLPEGTEAFF.

The V and J genes are TRBV5-1 and TRBJ2-3; D may be TRBD2 (6 bases). The V gene's germline CDR1 is SGHRS and CDR2 YFSETQ. The CDR3 has 14 residues. Trimming shortened V by 7 bases and J by 5 bases, and 17 bases separated the two germline ends. The CDR3 bases are TGCGCCAGCTCGACCGGCGGGGCTAAAGATACGCAGTATTTT. It is translated as CASSTGGAKDTQYF.

This clonotype showed up just a few times. The rearrangement uses TRBV4-2 and TRBJ2-7; TRBD2 aligns across 9 bases. Germline V gene data show CDR1 as LGHNA and CDR2 as YNFKEQ. The V gene end was trimmed by 0 bases and the J gene end by 2 bases; junction bases not matched to a gene: 5. This CDR3 is built from 16 residues. The DNA of the CDR3 is TGTGCCAGCAGCCAAGAGTCTAGCGGGGACACCTACGAGCAGTACTTC. Encoded protein: CASSQESSGDTYEQYF.

The chain combines TRBV12-3 or TRBV12-4 with TRBJ1-1, with 10 nucleotides matching TRBD1. This CDR3 is built from 13 residues. V lost 5 bases, J lost 7 bases, and 4 bases stayed unmatched. CDR3 in amino acids: CASSPGQGGEAFF. Here the CDR3 DNA reads TGTGCCAGCAGTCCCGGACAGGGGGGTGAAGCTTTCTTT.

This clonotype was observed a single time. This chain links TRBV3-1 with TRBJ2-6; 10 nucleotides agree with TRBD2. The V and J ends lost 0 bases and 9 bases, in that order; junction bases with no gene match: 8. Germline assignment: CDR1 LGHDT and CDR2 YNNKEL (reference sequence). The CDR3 sequence is 17 residues long. CDR3 sequence (DNA): TGTGCCAGCAGCCAAGATCGAGGAAGCGGGAGGGACAACGTCCTGACTTTC. Translation: CASSQDRGSGRDNVLTF. The full variable domain, its missing parts supplied by reference TRBV3-1 and TRBJ2-6, is DTAVSQTPKYLVTQMGNDKSIKCEQNLGHDTMYWYKQDSKKFLKIMFSYNNKELIINETVPNRFSPKSPDKAHLNLHINSLELGDSAVYFCASSQDRGSGRDNVLTFGAGSRLTVL.

The chain uses TRBV6-5 and TRBJ2-3, with D perhaps TRBD1 (5 bases). The V gene lost 0 bases and the J gene lost 2 bases, with 15 bases spanning the gap. This CDR3 contains 17 residues. CDR1 is MNHEY and CDR2 is SVGAGI in the germline V gene. Here the CDR3 reads CASSYSRPMGLTDTQYF. The DNA of the CDR3 is TGTGCCAGCAGTTACTCGCGTCCTATGGGGCTCACAGATACGCAGTATTTT.

This clonotype was found a few times. CDR3 protein: CASSQIDNEQFF. The CDR3 DNA reads TGCGCCAGCAGCCAGATAGACAATGAGCAGTTCTTC. The chain couples TRBV4-1 to TRBJ2-1; unclear D gene. V lost 3 bases and J 5 bases, leaving 5 bases between the germline ends. CDR1 is MGHRA and CDR2 is YSYEKL in the germline V gene. This CDR3 is built from 12 residues.

The sample holds many counts of this clonotype. The chain uses TRBV4-1 and TRBJ2-3; D not certain. This CDR3 has 14 amino acids. The ends were cut back, 4 bases at V and 1 base at J, with 9 bases in the middle. Germline CDR1 reads MGHRA; CDR2 reads YSYEKL. CDR3 sequence reads: CASSLRIGTDTQYF. The CDR3 DNA reads as TGCGCCAGCAGCCTACGTATCGGCACAGATACGCAGTATTTT.

In its sample, this clonotype was seen a few times. The chain uses TRBV5-5 and TRBJ1-1; D call uncertain. The CDR3 totals 15 residues. Germline CDR1 SGHKS, CDR2 YYEKEE (reference sequence). The V gene lost 5 bases and the J gene lost 4 bases, with 18 bases spanning the gap. The CDR3: CASRGTVGSGTEAFF. CDR3 DNA: TGTGCCAGCAGGGGAACGGTGGGTTCGGGCACTGAAGCTTTCTTT.

This clonotype turned up a few times. The chain combines TRBV4-1 with TRBJ2-7; D is unresolved. The CDR3 sequence is 15 residues long. The V gene lost 0 bases and the J gene lost 2 bases, with 11 bases spanning the gap. Per the germline V gene, CDR1 is MGHRA and CDR2 is YSYEKL. CDR3 nucleotides: TGCGCCAGCAGCCAAGATTTCGCACAGCCCTACGAGCAGTACTTC. Translation gives CASSQDFAQPYEQYF.

This clonotype came up many times. This chain uses TRBV7-8 with TRBJ2-5; D is unresolved. The CDR3 runs 15 residues. Trimming removed 6 bases at V and 0 bases at J, with 14 bases between. In germline, CDR1 is SGHVS, CDR2 FQNEAQ. The CDR3 DNA reads TGTGCCAGCAGTCTAGAGGTCCGGTACCAAGAGACCCAGTACTTC. It yields the protein CASSLEVRYQETQYF.

This clonotype has at least ten counts. This chain joins TRBV5-1 and TRBJ2-5, with D uncertain. This CDR3 region has 14 residues. The germline V gene has CDR1 SGHRS and CDR2 YFSETQ. V lost 0 bases, J lost 2 bases, and 8 bases lay in between. CDR3 residues: CASSLATSQETQYF. The CDR3 bases are TGCGCCAGCAGCTTGGCCACTTCACAAGAGACCCAGTACTTC. Combining the CDR3 with reference TRBV5-1 and TRBJ2-5 gives the whole variable domain KAGVTQTPRYLIKTRGQQVTLSCSPISGHRSVSWYQQTPGQGLQFLFEYFSETQRNKGNFPGRFSGRQFSNSRSEMNVSTLELGDSALYLCASSLATSQETQYFGPGTRLLVL.

This clonotype was counted many times. This chain links TRBV12-3 or TRBV12-4 with TRBJ1-1; D perhaps matches TRBD1 (5 bases). The CDR3 is 15 amino acids. The ends were cut back, 3 bases at V and 4 bases at J, with 15 bases in the middle. The CDR3 spells CASSFGGSPGTEAFF. The DNA for the CDR3 is TGTGCCAGCAGTTTCGGGGGAAGCCCGGGCACTGAAGCTTTCTTT.

The chain combines TRBV2 with TRBJ2-1, with TRBD2 matching over 7 bases. CDR1 SNHLY and CDR2 FYNNEI come from the germline V gene. Germline trimming cut 5 bases from V and 3 bases from J; bases unmatched to any gene: 7. This CDR3 region has 15 residues. CDR3 in amino acids: CASSLPGLYYNEQFF. Here the CDR3 DNA reads TGTGCCAGCAGTTTACCGGGACTATACTACAATGAGCAGTTCTTC.

This clonotype has just a few counts. The J gene is TRBJ2-2, the V gene TRBV4-1; D is unclear. The CDR3 has 13 amino acids. Trimming removed 0 bases from V and 6 bases from J, with 5 bases in between. Germline CDR1 and CDR2: MGHRA and YSYEKL. The CDR3 coding sequence is TGCGCCAGCAGCCAAGAAAACGCCGGGGAGCTGTTTTTT. It is translated as CASSQENAGELFF.

This clonotype was recorded at least ten times. The rearrangement joins TRBV7-9 to TRBJ2-3; the D gene is possibly TRBD1 (6 bases). The CDR3 runs to 15 residues. V was shortened by 4 bases and J by 0 bases, with 11 bases between the two germline ends. Germline CDR1 SEHNR, CDR2 FQNEAQ (reference sequence). The CDR3 sequence is CASSSRTASTDTQYF. The CDR3 DNA sequence: TGTGCCAGCAGCTCAAGGACAGCTAGCACAGATACGCAGTATTTT.

In its sample, this clonotype was seen a few times. The chain combines TRBV25-1 with TRBJ2-2; a weak D match, TRBD2 (5 bases). The CDR3 covers 13 residues. V lost 3 bases to trimming and J lost 7 bases, with 9 bases between them. Germline-derived CDR1 and CDR2 are MGHDK and SYGVNS. The CDR3 spells CASSDYGVGELFF. The CDR3 DNA reads TGTGCCAGCAGTGACTACGGGGTCGGGGAGCTGTTTTTT. The full variable domain, rest sourced from reference TRBV25-1 and TRBJ2-2, is EADIYQTPRYLVIGTGKKITLECSQTMGHDKMYWYQQDPGMELHLIHYSYGVNSTEKGDLSSESTVSRIRTEHFPLTLESARPSHTSQYLCASSDYGVGELFFGEGSRLTVL.

This clonotype was observed a few times. The V and J genes are TRBV20-1 and TRBJ1-5; D might be TRBD1 (6 bases). CDR1 is DFQATT, CDR2 SNEGSKA, per germline (reference sequence). The CDR3 covers 14 residues. The V end was cut by 0 bases, the J end by 2 bases, with 8 bases between. The CDR3 DNA sequence: TGCAGTGCTAGAGAAAACAGGGGCAATCAGCCCCAGCATTTT. Translating gives CSARENRGNQPQHF.